This T cell receptor (beta chain) was captured in a study of shared clonotypes between healthy human individuals. As for this clone: Its antigen is still unknown.

Points from the study as a whole: Sequencing depth was expected to influence donor clonotype sharing. The authors sampled blood alone, and tissue repertoires likely differ.

Trimming pared 0 bases from V and 10 bases from J, leaving 28 bases between. The germline V gene has CDR1 LGHNA and CDR2 YSLEER. This CDR3 has 19 amino acids. Genomic DNA per cell subset filled all wells of several immunoSEQ plates. TCRdb's table, derived via immunoSEQ multiplex PCR, lists solely in-frame clones and lacks some. Among about 1 million clones listed, approximately 76% were seen once. Sequencing was done on a sample of memory CD4+ T cells sorted from blood. As to subset: CD45RA-negative fraction. This TCR was recovered from a man between 18 and 29 years old in good health. The chain uses TRBV4-3 and TRBJ1-5, with D uncertain. CDR3 in amino acids: CASSQDWHSSGSPKSPQHF. The CDR3, as DNA: TGCGCCAGCAGCCAAGATTGGCACAGCTCCGGGAGCCCAAAGTCCCCCCAGCATTTT.